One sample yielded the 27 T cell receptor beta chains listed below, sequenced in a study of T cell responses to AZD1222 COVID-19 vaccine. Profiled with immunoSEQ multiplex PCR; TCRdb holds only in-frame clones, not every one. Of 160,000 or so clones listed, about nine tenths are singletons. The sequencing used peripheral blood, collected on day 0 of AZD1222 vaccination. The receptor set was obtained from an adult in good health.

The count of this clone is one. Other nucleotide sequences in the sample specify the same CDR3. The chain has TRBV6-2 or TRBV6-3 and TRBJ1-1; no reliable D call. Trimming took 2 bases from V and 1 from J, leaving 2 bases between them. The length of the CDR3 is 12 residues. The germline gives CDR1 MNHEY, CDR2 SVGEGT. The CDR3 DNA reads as TGTGCCAGCAGTTACAGGAACACTGAAGCTTTCTTT. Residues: CASSYRNTEAFF.

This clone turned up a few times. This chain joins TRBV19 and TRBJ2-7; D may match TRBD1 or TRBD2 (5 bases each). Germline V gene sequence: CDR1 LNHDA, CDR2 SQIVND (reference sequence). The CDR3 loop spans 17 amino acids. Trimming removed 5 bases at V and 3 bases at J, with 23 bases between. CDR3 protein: CASSPPGRNPAHYEQYF. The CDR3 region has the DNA TGTGCCAGTAGTCCTCCGGGACGGAACCCCGCTCACTACGAGCAGTACTTC. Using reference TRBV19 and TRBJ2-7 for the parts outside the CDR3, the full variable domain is DGGITQSPKYLFRKEGQNVTLSCEQNLNHDAMYWYRQDPGQGLRLIYYSQIVNDFQKGDIAEGYSVSREKKESFPLTVTSAQKNPTAFYLCASSPPGRNPAHYEQYFGPGTRLTVT.

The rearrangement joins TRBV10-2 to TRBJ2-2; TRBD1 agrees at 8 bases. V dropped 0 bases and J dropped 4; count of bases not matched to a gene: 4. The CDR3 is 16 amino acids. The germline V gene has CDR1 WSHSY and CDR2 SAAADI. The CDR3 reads CASSESTGVVTGELFF. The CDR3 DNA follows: TGCGCCAGCAGTGAGTCGACAGGGGTGGTCACCGGGGAGCTGTTTTTT.

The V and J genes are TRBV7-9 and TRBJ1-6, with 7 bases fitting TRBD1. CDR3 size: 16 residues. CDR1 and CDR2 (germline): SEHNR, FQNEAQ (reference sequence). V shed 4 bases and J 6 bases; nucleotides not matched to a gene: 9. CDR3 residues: CASSSTGTAANSPLHF. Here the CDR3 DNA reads TGTGCCAGCAGCTCAACCGGGACAGCCGCTAATTCACCCCTCCACTTT.

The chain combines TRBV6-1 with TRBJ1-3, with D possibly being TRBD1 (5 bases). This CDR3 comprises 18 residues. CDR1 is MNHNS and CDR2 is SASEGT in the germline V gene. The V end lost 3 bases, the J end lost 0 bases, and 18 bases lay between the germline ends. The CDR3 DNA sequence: TGTGCCAGCAGTGATCCTCGGGGCTCTGCAGTCTCTGGAAACACCATATATTTT. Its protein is CASSDPRGSAVSGNTIYF.

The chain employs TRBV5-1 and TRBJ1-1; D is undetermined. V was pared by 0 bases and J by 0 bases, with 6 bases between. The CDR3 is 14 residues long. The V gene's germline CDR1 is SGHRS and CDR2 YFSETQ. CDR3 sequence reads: CASSLVDLNTEAFF. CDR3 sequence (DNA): TGCGCCAGCAGCTTGGTTGACTTGAACACTGAAGCTTTCTTT.

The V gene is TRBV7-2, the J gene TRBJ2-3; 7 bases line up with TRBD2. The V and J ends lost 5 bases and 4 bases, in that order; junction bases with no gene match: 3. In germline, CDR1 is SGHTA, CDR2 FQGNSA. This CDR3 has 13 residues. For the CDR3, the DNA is TGTGCCAGCAGCCCCCGGGGGGCAGATACGCAGTATTTT. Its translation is CASSPRGADTQYF.

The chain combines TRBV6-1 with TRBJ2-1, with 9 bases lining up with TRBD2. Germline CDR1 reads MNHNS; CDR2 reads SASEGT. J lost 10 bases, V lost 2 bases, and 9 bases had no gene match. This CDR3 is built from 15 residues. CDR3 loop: CASSEPGLADREQFF. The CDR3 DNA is TGTGCCAGCAGTGAACCGGGACTAGCTGACCGCGAGCAGTTCTTC.

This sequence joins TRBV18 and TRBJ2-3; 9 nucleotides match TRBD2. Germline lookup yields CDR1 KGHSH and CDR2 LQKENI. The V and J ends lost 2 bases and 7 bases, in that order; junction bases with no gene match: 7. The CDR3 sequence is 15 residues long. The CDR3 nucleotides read TGTGCCAGCTCACCAACCCGGACTAGCGATAATACGCAGTATTTT. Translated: CASSPTRTSDNTQYF.

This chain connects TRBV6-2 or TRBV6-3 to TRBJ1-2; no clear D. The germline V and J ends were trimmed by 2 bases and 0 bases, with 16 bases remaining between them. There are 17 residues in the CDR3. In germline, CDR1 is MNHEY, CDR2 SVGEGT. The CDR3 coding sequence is TGTGCCAGCAGTTACCCAATTCGGGGATCAGCTAACTATGGCTACACCTTC. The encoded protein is CASSYPIRGSANYGYTF.

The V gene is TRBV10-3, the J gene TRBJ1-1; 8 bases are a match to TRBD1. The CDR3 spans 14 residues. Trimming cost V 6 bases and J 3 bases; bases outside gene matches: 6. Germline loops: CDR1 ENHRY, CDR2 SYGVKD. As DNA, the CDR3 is TGTGCCATCAGGCCGACAGGGGAGGACACTGAAGCTTTCTTT. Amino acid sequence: CAIRPTGEDTEAFF.

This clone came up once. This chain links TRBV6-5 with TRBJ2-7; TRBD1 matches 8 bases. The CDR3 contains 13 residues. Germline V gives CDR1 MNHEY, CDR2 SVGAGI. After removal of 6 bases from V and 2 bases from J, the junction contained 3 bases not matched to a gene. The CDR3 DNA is TGTGCCAGCAGCCTGGACAGGGCCTACGAGCAGTACTTC. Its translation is CASSLDRAYEQYF.

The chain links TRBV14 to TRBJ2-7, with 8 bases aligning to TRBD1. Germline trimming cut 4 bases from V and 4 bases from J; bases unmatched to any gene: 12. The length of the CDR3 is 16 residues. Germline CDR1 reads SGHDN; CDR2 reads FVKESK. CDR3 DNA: TGTGCCAGCAGCCTTCGGAGCAGGGGGCGGCGGTACGAGCAGTACTTC. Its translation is CASSLRSRGRRYEQYF. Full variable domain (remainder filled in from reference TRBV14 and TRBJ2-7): EAGVTQFPSHSVIEKGQTVTLRCDPISGHDNLYWYRRVMGKEIKFLLHFVKESKQDESGMPNNRFLAERTGGTYSTLKVQPAELEDSGVYFCASSLRSRGRRYEQYFGPGTRLTVT.

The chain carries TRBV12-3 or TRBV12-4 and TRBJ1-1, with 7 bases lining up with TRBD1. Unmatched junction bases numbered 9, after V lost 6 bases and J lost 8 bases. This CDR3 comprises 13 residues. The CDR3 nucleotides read TGTGCCAGCAGGCGAGGGACAGACAGAGAAGCTTTCTTT. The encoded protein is CASRRGTDREAFF.

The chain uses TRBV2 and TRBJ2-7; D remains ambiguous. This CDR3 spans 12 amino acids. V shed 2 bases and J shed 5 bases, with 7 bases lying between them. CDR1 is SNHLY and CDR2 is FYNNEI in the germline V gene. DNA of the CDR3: TGTGCCAGCAGTGAAAGGCGAGACGAGCAGTACTTC. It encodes CASSERRDEQYF.

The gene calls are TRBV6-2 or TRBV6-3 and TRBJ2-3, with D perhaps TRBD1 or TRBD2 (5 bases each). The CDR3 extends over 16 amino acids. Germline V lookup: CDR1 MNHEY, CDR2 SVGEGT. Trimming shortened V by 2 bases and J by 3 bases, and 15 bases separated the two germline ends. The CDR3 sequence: CASSYEWDPWTDTQYF. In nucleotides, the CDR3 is TGTGCCAGCAGTTACGAGTGGGACCCATGGACAGATACGCAGTATTTT.

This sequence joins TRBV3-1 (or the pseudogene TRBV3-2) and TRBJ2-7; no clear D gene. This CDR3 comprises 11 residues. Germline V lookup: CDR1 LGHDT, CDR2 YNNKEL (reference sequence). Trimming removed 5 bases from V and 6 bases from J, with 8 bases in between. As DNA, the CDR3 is TGTGCCAGCAGCGATAGATCCGAGCAGTACTTC. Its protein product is CASSDRSEQYF.

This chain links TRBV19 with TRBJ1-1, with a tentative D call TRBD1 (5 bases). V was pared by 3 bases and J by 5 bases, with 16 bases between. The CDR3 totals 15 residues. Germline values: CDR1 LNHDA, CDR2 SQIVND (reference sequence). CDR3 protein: CASSIMGLEDTEAFF. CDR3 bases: TGTGCCAGTAGTATTATGGGGCTTGAGGATACTGAAGCTTTCTTT.

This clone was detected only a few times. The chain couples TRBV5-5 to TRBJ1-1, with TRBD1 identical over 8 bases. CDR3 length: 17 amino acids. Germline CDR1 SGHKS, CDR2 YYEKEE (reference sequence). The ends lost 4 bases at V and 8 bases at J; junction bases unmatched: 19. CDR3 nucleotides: TGTGCCAGCAGCCCCCAAATCAGGACAGGGCGTCGAAGAGAAGCTTTCTTT. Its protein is CASSPQIRTGRRREAFF.

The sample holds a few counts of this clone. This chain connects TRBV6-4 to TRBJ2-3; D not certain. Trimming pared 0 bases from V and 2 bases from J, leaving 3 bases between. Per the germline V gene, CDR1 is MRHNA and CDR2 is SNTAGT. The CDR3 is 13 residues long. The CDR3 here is CASSDSDTDTQYF. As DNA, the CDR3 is TGTGCCAGCAGTGACTCGGACACAGATACGCAGTATTTT.

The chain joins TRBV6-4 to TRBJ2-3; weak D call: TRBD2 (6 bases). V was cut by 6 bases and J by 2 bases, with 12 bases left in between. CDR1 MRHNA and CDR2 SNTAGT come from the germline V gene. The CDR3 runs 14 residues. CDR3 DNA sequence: TGTGCCAGCAGACCGACTAGGCTCACAGATACGCAGTATTTT. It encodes CASRPTRLTDTQYF.

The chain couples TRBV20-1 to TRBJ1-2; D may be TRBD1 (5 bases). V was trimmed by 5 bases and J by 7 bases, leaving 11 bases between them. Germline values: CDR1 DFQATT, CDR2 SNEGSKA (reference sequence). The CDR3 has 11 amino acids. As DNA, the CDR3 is TGCAGTGCTGTCCCCAGGGTTGGCTACACCTTC. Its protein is CSAVPRVGYTF.

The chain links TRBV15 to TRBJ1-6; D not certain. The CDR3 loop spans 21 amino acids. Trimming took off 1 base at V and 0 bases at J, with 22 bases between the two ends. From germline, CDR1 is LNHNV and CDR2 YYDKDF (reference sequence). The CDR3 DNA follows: TGTGCCACCAGCAGAGTGGATGCGCTTCCCCATCTGAGCTCCTATAATTCACCCCTCCACTTT. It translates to CATSRVDALPHLSSYNSPLHF.

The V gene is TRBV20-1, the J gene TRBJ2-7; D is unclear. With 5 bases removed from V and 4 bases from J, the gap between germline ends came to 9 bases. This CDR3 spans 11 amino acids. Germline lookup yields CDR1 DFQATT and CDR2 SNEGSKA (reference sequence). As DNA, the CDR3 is TGCAGTGCTCGGTTATCGTACGAGCAGTACTTC. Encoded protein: CSARLSYEQYF.

The CDR3 reads CASSPDGQGVTEAFF. In DNA form, the CDR3 reads TGCGCCAGCAGCCCAGACGGACAGGGTGTCACTGAAGCTTTCTTT. This chain uses TRBV5-1 with TRBJ1-1, with 8 bases fitting TRBD1. Germline CDR1 SGHRS, CDR2 YFSETQ. V dropped 4 bases and J dropped 4; count of bases not matched to a gene: 9. The CDR3 sequence is 15 residues long.

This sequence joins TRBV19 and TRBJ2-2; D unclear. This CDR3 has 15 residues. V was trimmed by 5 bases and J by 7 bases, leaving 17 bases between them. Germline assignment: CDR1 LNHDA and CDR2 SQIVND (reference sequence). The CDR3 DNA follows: TGTGCCAGTAGTCGCGCCAAGGTTCCGGGCGGGGAGCTGTTTTTT. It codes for CASSRAKVPGGELFF.

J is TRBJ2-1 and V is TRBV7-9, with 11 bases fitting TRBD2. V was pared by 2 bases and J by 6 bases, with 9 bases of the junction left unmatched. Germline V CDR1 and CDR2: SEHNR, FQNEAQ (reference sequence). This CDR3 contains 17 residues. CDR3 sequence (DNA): TGTGCCAGCAGCTTAAGGAGCACTAGCGGGAGCACCAATGAGCAGTTCTTC. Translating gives CASSLRSTSGSTNEQFF.